The clone carrying this TCR beta chain turned up a few times. The antigen is not known. Primers: 60 Vbeta forward and 13 Jbeta reverse. The table came from immunoSEQ multiplex PCR; TCRdb's copy has only in-frame clones and leaves some out. The data contain about 200,000 clones, around 88% of them seen just once; the ten biggest clones take up around 0.3%. The data were taken from a study of cytomegalovirus exposure and HLA in healthy donors. Study-wide context: The Caucasian-associated ancestry cluster held roughly 78% of a few hundred genotyped donors.

Whole-study results and caveats: Fewer N-insertions than the roughly 670-donor mean were reportedly shown by an Asian-associated ancestry cluster in a later analysis.

Sequencing used PBMCs. The receptor was derived from a woman in her thirties in good health and CMV-seronegative.

In DNA, the CDR3 is TGTGCCAGCTCACCGTTGCAGGGGACAACCGGAACCGGGGAGCTGTTTTTT. Encoded protein: CASSPLQGTTGTGELFF. The gene calls are TRBV18 and TRBJ2-2, with D perhaps matching TRBD1 (6 bases). CDR3 size: 17 residues. Germline V CDR1 and CDR2: KGHSH, LQKENI. The V end lost 3 bases, the J end lost 5 bases, and 19 bases lay between the germline ends.